This T cell receptor (beta chain) was identified in a study of Ad26.COV2.S vaccination and SARS-CoV-2 variants. Study-wide points: After vaccination, substantial breadth of spike-specific CD8+ and CD4+ responses was reported. Placebo recipients showed lower spike-specific TCR breadth than vaccinees. Measurements of TCR breadth and depth may have given underestimates of the total T cell responses. Vaccine and placebo recipients had similar non-spike TCR breadth.

As to this clone: Its antigen is still unknown.

Assay used: immunoSEQ multiplex PCR; TCRdb lists only in-frame clones, some missing. The sample contains around 100,000 clones, around 80% of which appear only once. This CDR3 has 16 residues. Germline V lookup: CDR1 SGHTA, CDR2 FQGNSA. V shed 5 bases, J shed 4 bases, and the junction held 9 bases outside the gene matches. The receptor was derived from a human donor who had recovered from COVID-19. Source: peripheral blood, taken after recovery from COVID-19. The gene calls are TRBV7-2 and TRBJ2-1; 9 nucleotides line up with TRBD2. The CDR3 coding sequence is TGTGCCAGCAGCCCGCTGACTAGCGGATTTTACAATGAGCAGTTCTTC. Amino acids: CASSPLTSGFYNEQFF.